This T cell receptor beta chain was recorded in a study of T cells after yellow fever vaccination. Study-level results: Relatively few clonotypes were ones that appeared in both CD4 and CD8 compartments. Faster peaking, at day 5 versus 15, marked a secondary response that was weaker. After the booster, around 95% of CD4 and about nine tenths of CD8 primary-response clones were re-detected.

This CDR3 contains 15 residues. Germline CDR1 and CDR2: SSHAT and FNYEAQ (reference sequence). For TCR, cDNA came from 5'RACE template switching, which added a universal primer site and UMIs. In TCRdb, the 5' RACE reads were re-called with MiXCR into one record per CDR3 protein. The table records more than 200,000 distinct CDR3 sequences, more than 3.5% of them present only once. At least ten counts were recorded for this clonotype. What it binds is not known. Mismatch with germline at one junction end may stem from a read error. The specimen was PBMCs, collected 15 days after the yellow fever booster vaccination. V and J are TRBV7-7 and TRBJ2-2; 9 bases are shared with TRBD1. This TCR derives from a man aged 18-30 years who received the YFV17D yellow fever vaccine. The CDR3 protein is CASTSGTGHTGELFF. DNA of the CDR3: TGTGCTAGCACCTCAGGGACAGGGCACACCGGGGAGCTGTTTTTT. The whole variable domain, filled in from reference TRBV7-7 and TRBJ2-2, reads GAGVSQSPRYKVTKRGQDVTLRCDPISSHATLYWYQQALGQGPEFLTYFNYEAQPDKSGLPSDRFSAERPEGSISTLTIQRTEQRDSAMYRCASTSGTGHTGELFFGEGSRLTVL.